This T cell receptor beta chain is drawn from a study of T cells in Graves' hyperthyroidism and ophthalmopathy. Study-level information: Initial diagnosis, before any treatment, was when peripheral blood was collected.

Amplification yielded TCR beta CDR3 regions, with RNA transcripts as the source. The TCR CDR3 first-round RT-PCR relied on the HTBI primer set. TCRdb processed the multiplex PCR reads anew with MiXCR; each CDR3 protein has one entry. Seen here are under 600,000 distinct CDR3 sequences, about a sixth observed once, and the top ten hold about 3.5%. Germline CDR1 and CDR2: LGHDT and YNNKEL (reference sequence). The V end was cut by 4 bases, the J end by 7 bases, with 13 bases between. CDR3 length: 13 amino acids. In its sample, this clonotype was seen many times. Under 3 months was the duration of disease in ophthalmopathy patients, who also had a Clinical Activity Score of at least 3 and a NOSPECS grade of at least 4.

This TCR came from a woman aged 40 to 49 with Graves' ophthalmopathy. The sample consisted of blood. V is TRBV3-1 and J is TRBJ1-2; possibly TRBD1 for D (5 bases). The CDR3 nucleotides read TGTGCCAGCAGCCGGCAGGGAAGTACTGGCTACACCTTC. Translated: CASSRQGSTGYTF. The entire variable domain, with the rest obtained from reference TRBV3-1 and TRBJ1-2, is as follows: DTAVSQTPKYLVTQMGNDKSIKCEQNLGHDTMYWYKQDSKKFLKIMFSYNNKELIINETVPNRFSPKSPDKAHLNLHINSLELGDSAVYFCASSRQGSTGYTFGSGTRLTVV.